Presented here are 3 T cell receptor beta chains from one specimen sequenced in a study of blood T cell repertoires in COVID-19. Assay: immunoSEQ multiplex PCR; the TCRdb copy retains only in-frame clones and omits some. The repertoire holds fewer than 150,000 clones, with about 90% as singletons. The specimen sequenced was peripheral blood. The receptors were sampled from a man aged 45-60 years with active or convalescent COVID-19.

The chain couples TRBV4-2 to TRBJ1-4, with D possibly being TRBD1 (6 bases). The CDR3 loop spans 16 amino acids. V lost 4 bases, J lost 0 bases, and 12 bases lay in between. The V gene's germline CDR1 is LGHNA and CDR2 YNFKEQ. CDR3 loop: CASSRVQGATNEKLFF. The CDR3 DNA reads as TGTGCCAGCAGCCGAGTACAGGGAGCAACTAATGAAAAACTGTTTTTT.

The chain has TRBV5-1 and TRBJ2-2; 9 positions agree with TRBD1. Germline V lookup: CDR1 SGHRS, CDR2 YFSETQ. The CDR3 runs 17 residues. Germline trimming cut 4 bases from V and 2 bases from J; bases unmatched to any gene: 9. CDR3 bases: TGCGCCAGCAGCCAGGGGACAGGGTTATCCAACACCGGGGAGCTGTTTTTT. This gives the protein CASSQGTGLSNTGELFF. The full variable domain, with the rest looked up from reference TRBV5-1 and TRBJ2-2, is KAGVTQTPRYLIKTRGQQVTLSCSPISGHRSVSWYQQTPGQGLQFLFEYFSETQRNKGNFPGRFSGRQFSNSRSEMNVSTLELGDSALYLCASSQGTGLSNTGELFFGEGSRLTVL.

CDR3 nucleotide sequence: TGCAGCGCTCAATTATGGACGGTCGGGGCCCAGTACTTC. Its protein product is CSAQLWTVGAQYF. The chain employs TRBV29-1 and TRBJ2-5, with D possibly matching TRBD2 (5 bases). CDR3 length equals 13 residues. Trimming took off 7 bases at V and 9 bases at J, with 21 bases between the two ends. Germline V CDR1 and CDR2: SQVTM, ANQGSEA.